The T cell receptor (beta chain) under discussion was sequenced for a study of blood T cells in healthy people across ages. Study-wide background: About one barcoded beta molecule per two T cells came from capture by template switching.

With regard to this clonotype: Its cognate antigen is unknown.

Study-level findings and limits: Observed TCR beta diversity per million T cells went down as age went up. This fall followed a roughly linear course with age.

It was with a sample-barcoded 5' primer and a J-beta primer mix that a second PCR of about 6 to 12 cycles was run. A 12-random-nucleotide template-switch adaptor tagged each cDNA molecule. TCRdb analysed the 5' RACE reads with MiXCR anew, one entry per CDR3 protein. The data contain over a million distinct CDR3 sequences, under 45% of them singletons. The source of this sequence is an older woman in good health. The sample comprised blood.

The CDR3, as DNA: TGCGCCAGCAGCTCCACCGACAGGAAACTACACTACGAGCAGTACTTC. Translating it yields CASSSTDRKLHYEQYF. The chain combines TRBV5-1 with TRBJ2-7; maybe TRBD1 (6 bases). V was trimmed by 3 bases and J by 3 bases, leaving 19 bases between them. CDR3 length equals 16 residues. CDR1 and CDR2 from the germline V gene are SGHRS and YFSETQ.